This TCR beta chain was identified during a study of neurological immune-mediated disorders. Many counts were recorded for this clonotype. TCRdb fed the 5' RACE reads into MiXCR, producing one record per CDR3 protein. Seen here are nearly 30,000 distinct CDR3 sequences, about 12% observed once, and the top ten hold roughly 5%. Trimming removed 0 bases from V and 7 bases from J; junction bases left unmatched: 3. The CDR3 runs to 15 residues. The germline V gene encodes CDR1 LGHNA and CDR2 YSLEER. The sequencing input was PBMCs. The chain is built from TRBV4-3 and TRBJ1-6; the match to TRBD1 covers 7 bases. The clonotype comes from a woman aged 60-75 years in good health. Here the CDR3 reads CASSQDDRDNSPLHF. The CDR3 DNA follows: TGCGCCAGCAGCCAAGACGACAGGGACAATTCACCCCTCCACTTT.